This is a list of T cell receptor beta chains from one sample in a study of T cell responses to AZD1222 COVID-19 vaccine. Repertoires were generated with immunoSEQ multiplex PCR, while TCRdb's copy carries only in-frame clones and drops some. The table records around 78,000 clones, 80% to 90% of them present only once. The material was peripheral blood, obtained on day 0 of AZD1222 vaccination. All receptors come from an adult in good health. The CDR3 runs from the conserved cysteine through the conserved F or W.

J gene,V gene,CDR3 length,CDR3 protein
TRBJ1-1,TRBV16,13,CASSQNPSANAFF
TRBJ2-1,TRBV30,11,CAWSISVEQFF
TRBJ1-6,TRBV12-3/TRBV12-4,13,CASSLGAQWALHF
TRBJ1-5,TRBV7-8,15,CASSPDTGASRPQHF
TRBJ2-3,TRBV6-4,14,CASSDSPGGASQYF
TRBJ2-7,TRBV7-2,16,CASSLRAGRTDYEQYF
TRBJ1-1,TRBV6-6,14,CASSLDSMNTEAFF
TRBJ2-7,TRBV10-1,13,CASSDQGVNEQYF
TRBJ2-7,TRBV24-1,15,CATSAAKGQSYEQYF
TRBJ1-1,TRBV5-1,15,CASSLGGVGGTEAFF
TRBJ1-2,TRBV10-3,15,CAISDGHNHNYGYTF
TRBJ2-3,TRBV9,15,CASSVVRGGADTQYF
TRBJ2-5,TRBV19,13,CASSLTNQETQYF
TRBJ1-1,TRBV28,13,CASSFLPNTEAFF
TRBJ2-7,TRBV18,15,CASSPPIRTGYEQYF
TRBJ2-1,TRBV24-1,13,CATKGQGSHEQFF
TRBJ2-1,TRBV5-6,13,CASSLPGRNEQFF
TRBJ1-1,TRBV5-6,16,CASSLPWGDGNTEAFF
TRBJ1-4,TRBV7-2,15,CASSLAGREGEKLFF
TRBJ1-6,TRBV3-1/TRBV3-2,13,CASSDSYNSPLHF
TRBJ1-1,TRBV6-6,13,CASFGQPNTEAFF
TRBJ2-1,TRBV9,16,CASSGHRDSSYNEQFF